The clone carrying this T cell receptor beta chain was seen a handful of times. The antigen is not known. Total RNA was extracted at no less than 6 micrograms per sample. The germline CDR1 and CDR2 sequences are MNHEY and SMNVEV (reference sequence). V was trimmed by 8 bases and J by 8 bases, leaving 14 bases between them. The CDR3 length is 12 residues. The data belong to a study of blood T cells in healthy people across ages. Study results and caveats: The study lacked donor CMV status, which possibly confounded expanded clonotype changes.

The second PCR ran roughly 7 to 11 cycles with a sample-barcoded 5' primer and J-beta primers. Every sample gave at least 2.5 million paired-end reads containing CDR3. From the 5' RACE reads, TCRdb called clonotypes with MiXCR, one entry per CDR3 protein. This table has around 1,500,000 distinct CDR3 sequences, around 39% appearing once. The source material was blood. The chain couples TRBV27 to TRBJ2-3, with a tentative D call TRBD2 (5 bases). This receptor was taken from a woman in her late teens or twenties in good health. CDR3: CASGSQLGTQYF. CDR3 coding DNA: TGTGCCAGCGGTTCCCAACTAGGTACGCAGTATTTT.